Listed here are 29 T cell receptor beta chains from one sample, sequenced in a study of cytomegalovirus exposure and HLA in healthy donors. Primers for the PCR totalled 60 Vbeta and 13 Jbeta. The protocol was immunoSEQ multiplex PCR, while the TCRdb copy is restricted to in-frame clones and leaves out a portion. The data show approximately 110,000 clones, with about 81% seen just once and approximately 0.99% held by the top ten. What was sequenced was PBMCs. These receptors were obtained from a woman aged 25 to 39 in good health and CMV-seronegative.

Here the CDR3 reads CASSYSKARGTEAFF. The CDR3 DNA reads TGTGCCAGCAGTTACTCGAAGGCTCGAGGCACTGAAGCTTTCTTT. The chain carries TRBV6-5 and TRBJ1-1, with D hard to call. Trimming removed 0 bases from V and 4 bases from J, with 12 bases in between. The V gene's germline CDR1 is MNHEY and CDR2 SVGAGI. The CDR3 has 15 amino acids.

This chain uses TRBV27 with TRBJ2-1; the match to TRBD2 covers 9 bases. There are 15 residues in the CDR3. CDR1 MNHEY and CDR2 SMNVEV come from the germline V gene (reference sequence). The V and J ends lost 4 bases and 4 bases, in that order; junction bases with no gene match: 5. The CDR3 protein is CASSSGLAEYNEQFF. In DNA, the CDR3 is TGTGCCAGCAGTTCGGGACTAGCCGAATACAATGAGCAGTTCTTC.

The V and J genes are TRBV7-3 and TRBJ2-6, with D possibly being TRBD2 (7 bases). From germline, CDR1 is SGHTA and CDR2 FQGTGA. The CDR3 runs 19 residues. The V gene lost 6 bases and the J gene lost 0 bases, with 21 bases spanning the gap. CDR3 residues: CASSTSRGGGGSGANVLTF. The CDR3 region has the DNA TGTGCCAGCAGTACCTCGAGGGGGGGAGGTGGCTCTGGGGCCAACGTCCTGACTTTC.

The CDR3 nucleotides are TGTGCCAGCAGCTTAGGGGGGAGGCGTTACAATGAGCAGTTCTTC. Translation: CASSLGGRRYNEQFF. The genes are TRBV7-2 and TRBJ2-1; D might be TRBD2 (6 bases). Trimming stripped 1 base from V and 4 bases from J, with 11 bases between. CDR1 is SGHTA, CDR2 FQGNSA, per germline. The CDR3 totals 15 residues.

The V gene is TRBV19, the J gene TRBJ2-7; 9 bases align to TRBD2. The CDR3 length is 13 residues. Germline V gene lookup returns CDR1 LNHDA and CDR2 SQIVND (reference sequence). J was trimmed by 7 bases and V by 4 bases; bases with no gene match: 5. CDR3 region: CASSSGGAGEQYF. CDR3 sequence (DNA): TGTGCCAGTAGTAGCGGGGGGGCCGGGGAGCAGTACTTC.

Only a few counts were recorded for this clone. This rearrangement joins TRBV9 to TRBJ1-3; D might be TRBD1 (6 bases). Germline CDR1 is SGDLS and CDR2 is YYNGEE. CDR3 length: 15 amino acids. The germline V and J ends were trimmed by 4 bases and 1 base, with 12 bases remaining between them. For the CDR3, the DNA is TGTGCCAGCAGCCGGAGCAGGGGATCTGGAAACACCATATATTTT. Amino acid sequence: CASSRSRGSGNTIYF. The full variable domain, completed using reference TRBV9 and TRBJ1-3, is DSGVTQTPKHLITATGQRVTLRCSPRSGDLSVYWYQQSLDQGLQFLIQYYNGEERAKGNILERFSAQQFPDLHSELNLSSLELGDSALYFCASSRSRGSGNTIYFGEGSWLTVV.

A few counts support this clone. This rearrangement joins TRBV9 to TRBJ1-4; TRBD1 is a possible D gene (5 bases). Germline lookup yields CDR1 SGDLS and CDR2 YYNGEE. Trimming took off 0 bases at V and 5 bases at J, with 11 bases between the two ends. The CDR3 sequence is 15 residues long. CDR3 DNA sequence: TGTGCCAGCAGCGTAGCTACAGGATCAAATGAAAAACTGTTTTTT. Translation: CASSVATGSNEKLFF.

This chain uses TRBV5-4 with TRBJ2-1; 11 positions match TRBD2. With 4 bases clipped from V and 10 bases from J, the junction kept 10 bases outside the gene matches. Per the germline V gene, CDR1 is SGHNT and CDR2 is YYREEE (reference sequence). The CDR3 has 15 residues. CDR3 region: CASSPSGRLSSEQFF. The CDR3 nucleotides are TGTGCCAGCAGCCCTAGCGGGAGGCTCAGCTCAGAGCAGTTCTTC. The full variable domain, rest sourced from reference TRBV5-4 and TRBJ2-1, is ETGVTQSPTHLIKTRGQQVTLRCSSQSGHNTVSWYQQALGQGPQFIFQYYREEENGRGNFPPRFSGLQFPNYSSELNVNALELDDSALYLCASSPSGRLSSEQFFGPGTRLTVL.

This clone occurred a few times. The chain couples TRBV19 to TRBJ2-3; 8 bases fit TRBD2. This CDR3 has 15 residues. Trimming removed 5 bases from V and 3 bases from J; junction bases left unmatched: 7. Germline CDR1 reads LNHDA; CDR2 reads SQIVND (reference sequence). CDR3 region: CASSGFAGGTDTQYF. CDR3 nucleotide sequence: TGTGCCAGTAGTGGCTTTGCGGGAGGTACAGATACGCAGTATTTT.

On this clone itself: Other DNA sequences in the same sample also yield this CDR3. The CDR3 loop reads CASSHGRDRSVEQYF. The CDR3 nucleotides read TGTGCCAGCAGCCACGGCCGGGACAGGTCAGTCGAGCAGTACTTC. This chain joins TRBV14 and TRBJ2-7; 8 bases are shared with TRBD1. After removal of 3 bases from V and 6 bases from J, the junction contained 10 bases not matched to a gene. The CDR3 consists of 15 residues. CDR1 SGHDN and CDR2 FVKESK come from the germline V gene.

The rearrangement links TRBV5-1 to TRBJ2-5; TRBD1 is a possible D gene (6 bases). Germline V lookup: CDR1 SGHRS, CDR2 YFSETQ. The CDR3 has 13 residues. V was trimmed by 7 bases and J by 7 bases, leaving 17 bases between them. The CDR3 nucleotides read TGCGCCAGCCTCCGGGAAGAAGGGGGGACCCAGTACTTC. It translates to CASLREEGGTQYF.

This clone was found a few times. The V gene is TRBV6-4, the J gene TRBJ2-1, with TRBD2 as a possible D gene (6 bases). The CDR3 loop spans 15 amino acids. With 0 bases removed from V and 7 bases from J, the gap between germline ends came to 13 bases. Germline V CDR1 and CDR2: MRHNA, SNTAGT. Written as DNA, the CDR3 is TGTGCCAGCAGTGACTCGGATGGGGCGGGGAATGAGCAGTTCTTC. This sequence encodes CASSDSDGAGNEQFF.

The CDR3 spells CASSGSSGETQYF. The CDR3, as DNA: TGTGCCAGCAGTGGGTCTTCAGGGGAGACCCAGTACTTC. V gene TRBV6-1 combines with J gene TRBJ2-5, with D perhaps TRBD1 (5 bases). Trimming took 4 bases from V and 5 from J, leaving 11 bases between them. This CDR3 contains 13 residues. From germline, CDR1 is MNHNS and CDR2 SASEGT.

The chain has TRBV11-3 and TRBJ1-2; D might be TRBD1 (5 bases). Germline values: CDR1 SGHNT, CDR2 YENEEA. V lost 2 bases to trimming and J lost 1 base, with 5 bases between them. CDR3 size: 13 residues. CDR3 amino acids: CASSLQGNYGYTF. CDR3 in DNA: TGTGCCAGCAGCTTACAGGGTAACTATGGCTACACCTTC. The whole variable domain, remainder taken from reference TRBV11-3 and TRBJ1-2, is EAGVVQSPRYKIIEKKQPVAFWCNPISGHNTLYWYLQNLGQGPELLIRYENEEAVDDSQLPKDRFSAERLKGVDSTLKIQPAELGDSAVYLCASSLQGNYGYTFGSGTRLTVV.

The rearrangement links TRBV12-5 to TRBJ2-3, with 12 positions matching TRBD2. Germline values: CDR1 LGHNT, CDR2 FRNRAP. The CDR3 has 15 amino acids. Trimming cost V 5 bases and J 3 bases; bases outside gene matches: 3. Here the CDR3 DNA reads TGTGCTAGTGGTACCGGACTAGCGGGGACAGATACGCAGTATTTT. Translating it yields CASGTGLAGTDTQYF.

V is TRBV4-3 and J is TRBJ2-7, with 9 bases lining up with TRBD1. The CDR3 spans 12 residues. Germline V gene lookup returns CDR1 LGHNA and CDR2 YSLEER. The trim removed 4 bases at V and 5 bases at J, leaving 0 bases unmatched. CDR3 in amino acids: CASSRDRDEQYF. DNA of the CDR3: TGCGCCAGCAGCCGGGACAGGGACGAGCAGTACTTC.

The chain uses TRBV7-9 and TRBJ1-1, with D maybe TRBD1 (6 bases). V was shortened by 4 bases and J by 5 bases, with 17 bases between the two germline ends. This CDR3 spans 15 amino acids. Germline V gives CDR1 SEHNR, CDR2 FQNEAQ (reference sequence). CDR3 nucleotide sequence: TGTGCCAGCAGCTCCATAGCAGGGGCTCGAACTGAAGCTTTCTTT. Its translation is CASSSIAGARTEAFF.

The V call is TRBV4-1, the J call TRBJ1-4; D is undetermined. Germline values: CDR1 MGHRA, CDR2 YSYEKL. This CDR3 region has 16 residues. V was clipped by 6 bases and J by 5 bases, with 19 bases between them. The CDR3 nucleotides read TGCGCCAGCAGTCTTCTTAAACGGGGTGGGAATGAAAAACTGTTTTTT. Amino acids: CASSLLKRGGNEKLFF.

V usage is TRBV15 and J usage is TRBJ2-7, with 10 positions matching TRBD2. CDR3 length equals 17 residues. V was clipped by 2 bases and J by 0 bases; unmatched bases: 7. CDR1 and CDR2 (germline): LNHNV, YYDKDF (reference sequence). This CDR3 is CATSRPRLAGTSYEQYF. As DNA, the CDR3 is TGTGCCACCAGCAGACCCCGACTAGCGGGTACCTCCTACGAGCAGTACTTC.

On this clone: A read error may account for a junction end that differs from germline. The CDR3 protein is CASRSFNEQFF. The CDR3 DNA sequence: TGTGCCAGCAGGTCCTTCAATGAGCAGTTCTTC. This chain links TRBV5-4 with TRBJ2-1; D call uncertain. The CDR3 is made up of 11 amino acids. CDR1 SGHNT and CDR2 YYREEE come from the germline V gene (reference sequence).

The chain couples TRBV30 to TRBJ1-4, with D tentatively TRBD1 (6 bases). Trimming took 8 bases from V and 8 from J, leaving 18 bases between them. Germline assignment: CDR1 GTSNPN and CDR2 SVGIG (reference sequence). The CDR3 is 13 amino acids. CDR3 region: CAVRQALNEKLFF. The CDR3 bases are TGTGCCGTTCGACAGGCCCTCAACGAAAAACTGTTTTTT.

The J gene is TRBJ1-1, the V gene TRBV28; 11 bases align to TRBD1. The J segment lost 4 bases and the V segment lost 7 bases, leaving 8 bases of the junction unmatched. Germline lookup yields CDR1 MDHEN and CDR2 SYDVKM. The CDR3 length is 15 residues. CDR3 protein: CASIRRTGGSTEAFF. CDR3 DNA sequence: TGTGCCAGCATTCGGCGGACAGGGGGCTCCACTGAAGCTTTCTTT.

This rearrangement joins TRBV4-2 to TRBJ2-5; D might be TRBD2 (6 bases). The CDR3 has 15 amino acids. From germline, CDR1 is LGHNA and CDR2 YNFKEQ. Deletions cut 1 base from V and 4 bases from J, with 13 bases between. CDR3 DNA sequence: TGTGCCAGCAGCCAAGCTGCTAGCGTCGGAGAGACCCAGTACTTC. This sequence encodes CASSQAASVGETQYF.

V usage is TRBV19 and J usage is TRBJ2-7; the D is unclear. Per the germline V gene, CDR1 is LNHDA and CDR2 is SQIVND (reference sequence). Trimming shortened V by 3 bases and J by 1 base, and 13 bases separated the two germline ends. The CDR3 covers 15 residues. CDR3 nucleotide sequence: TGTGCCAGTAGTATTTCTGGCCCTCTTTCCTACGAGCAGTACTTC. It specifies CASSISGPLSYEQYF.

This chain connects TRBV30 to TRBJ2-3; D may be TRBD2 (6 bases). Between the trimmed V and J ends, which lost 7 bases and 0 bases, there was a span of 17 bases. Germline V gene lookup returns CDR1 GTSNPN and CDR2 SVGIG (reference sequence). The CDR3 is 15 residues long. The CDR3 sequence: CASNRRGPSTDTQYF. The CDR3 nucleotides are TGTGCCTCAAATCGGAGGGGCCCTAGCACAGATACGCAGTATTTT.

The CDR3 here is CSVVSGQGTEAFF. The CDR3 DNA reads TGCAGCGTTGTTTCGGGACAGGGTACTGAAGCTTTCTTT. The V gene is TRBV29-1, the J gene TRBJ1-1, with TRBD1 identical over 9 bases. This CDR3 spans 13 amino acids. The ends lost 4 bases at V and 5 bases at J; junction bases unmatched: 5. The germline gives CDR1 SQVTM, CDR2 ANQGSEA. Variable domain in full (rest from reference TRBV29-1 and TRBJ1-1): SAVISQKPSRDICQRGTSLTIQCQVDSQVTMMFWYRQQPGQSLTLIATANQGSEATYESGFVIDKFPISRPNLTFSTLTVSNMSPEDSSIYLCSVVSGQGTEAFFGQGTRLTVV.

The chain joins TRBV19 to TRBJ2-5; TRBD2 aligns across 8 bases. V shed 4 bases and J 4 bases; nucleotides not matched to a gene: 5. Germline V CDR1 and CDR2: LNHDA, SQIVND (reference sequence). This CDR3 has 14 residues. The CDR3, as DNA: TGTGCCAGTAGTACCGCGGGGGGCTCAGAGACCCAGTACTTC. Its translation: CASSTAGGSETQYF.

The gene calls are TRBV5-6 and TRBJ1-1, with 8 bases lining up with TRBD1. The CDR3 loop spans 16 amino acids. The ends lost 0 bases at V and 3 bases at J; junction bases unmatched: 7. Germline V gives CDR1 SGHDT, CDR2 YYEEEE. This CDR3 reads CASSLAGGFRDTEAFF. CDR3 in DNA: TGTGCCAGCAGCTTGGCAGGGGGCTTCAGGGACACTGAAGCTTTCTTT.

This clone occurred once. The chain links TRBV19 to TRBJ1-1; possibly TRBD1 for D (6 bases). The CDR3 has 14 amino acids. V lost 7 bases and J 4 bases, leaving 16 bases between the germline ends. The germline CDR1 and CDR2 sequences are LNHDA and SQIVND (reference sequence). CDR3 nucleotide sequence: TGTGCCAGTACCACTTCGGGGGGCTCCACTGAAGCTTTCTTT. Its protein product is CASTTSGGSTEAFF.